These 19 T cell receptor beta chains were sequenced from one sample in a study of molecular identifiers for immune sequencing clone quantification. TCRdb recomputed calls from the PCR reads with MiXCR, one row per CDR3 protein. The sample has approximately 97,000 distinct CDR3 sequences; around 30% are singletons. The sequencing input was naive CD8+ T cells from blood, with Jurkat cell RNA spiked in. The sample's subset: FACS-sorted CD8+CD4-CCR7+CD45RA+ naive T cells. The receptors derive from a human donor in good health. Some libraries in this study had Jurkat cell RNA spiked in.

The rearrangement links TRBV10-3 to TRBJ2-7, with 8 bases that match TRBD1. V was pared by 4 bases and J by 2 bases, with 10 bases of the junction left unmatched. In germline, CDR1 is ENHRY, CDR2 SYGVKD. This CDR3 comprises 16 residues. CDR3 region: CAISVAGGSSAYEQYF. The DNA for the CDR3 is TGTGCCATCAGTGTGGCAGGGGGCAGTTCTGCCTACGAGCAGTACTTC.

In this sample, this clonotype turned up many times. The V call is TRBV9, the J call TRBJ2-1; the D is unclear. CDR3 length: 12 residues. Trimming stripped 2 bases from V and 8 bases from J, with 8 bases between. The germline CDR1 and CDR2 sequences are SGDLS and YYNGEE. The CDR3 loop reads CASSVTEDEQFF. The CDR3 DNA follows: TGTGCCAGCAGCGTGACTGAGGATGAGCAGTTCTTC.

The V gene is TRBV28, the J gene TRBJ2-1; perhaps TRBD2 as D (6 bases). CDR3 length equals 14 residues. Germline CDR1 is MDHEN and CDR2 is SYDVKM. The V and J ends lost 2 bases and 8 bases respectively, with 13 bases between them. CDR3 nucleotide sequence: TGTGCCAGCAGTTTAAAGACTAGAAGGCATGAGCAGTTCTTC. Protein sequence: CASSLKTRRHEQFF.

This clonotype was found a few times. A junction boundary mismatches the germline segment, possibly from a read error. The rearrangement links TRBV5-5 to TRBJ1-2; 7 nucleotides agree with TRBD1. CDR3 length: 11 residues. Germline V gene sequence: CDR1 SGHKS, CDR2 YYEKEE (reference sequence). In nucleotides, the CDR3 is TGTGCCAGCAGCCTGGGGACAGCTGAGGTATTC. Encoded protein: CASSLGTAEVF.

Concerning this clonotype itself: The conserved final phenylalanine or tryptophan is absent from the CDR3, which likely points to a read error. V is TRBV7-2 and J is TRBJ2-3; D gene uncertain. V gave up 0 bases and J gave up 0 bases, with 7 bases separating them. The CDR3 length is 15 residues. Germline CDR1 and CDR2: SGHTA and FQGNSA. CDR3 amino acids: CASSLAPTSTDTQYI. For the CDR3, the DNA is TGTGCCAGCAGCTTAGCCCCAACTAGCACAGATACGCAGTATATT.

This clonotype showed up many times. The chain uses TRBV6-5 and TRBJ2-2; TRBD2 matches at 8 bases. Germline lookup yields CDR1 MNHEY and CDR2 SVGAGI. This CDR3 has 16 amino acids. V shed 4 bases, J shed 0 bases, and the junction held 4 bases outside the gene matches. CDR3 residues: CASSSLAGANTGELFF. CDR3 DNA: TGTGCCAGCAGTTCCCTAGCGGGCGCGAACACCGGGGAGCTGTTTTTT.

This clonotype showed up many times. The chain joins TRBV5-6 to TRBJ1-2; 8 nucleotides match TRBD1. CDR3 length: 14 residues. V shed 4 bases and J 4 bases; nucleotides not matched to a gene: 6. CDR1 is SGHDT, CDR2 YYEEEE, per germline. The CDR3 loop reads CASSPTGTGYGYTF. In DNA form, the CDR3 reads TGTGCCAGCAGCCCGACCGGGACAGGCTATGGCTACACCTTC. Supplemented by reference TRBV5-6 and TRBJ1-2, the full variable domain reads DAGVTQSPTHLIKTRGQQVTLRCSPKSGHDTVSWYQQALGQGPQFIFQYYEEEERQRGNFPDRFSGHQFPNYSSELNVNALLLGDSALYLCASSPTGTGYGYTFGSGTRLTVV.

This clonotype has ten or more counts. This chain links TRBV7-2 with TRBJ1-6, with D tentatively TRBD1 (6 bases). V was trimmed by 0 bases and J by 8 bases, leaving 14 bases between them. The germline V gene encodes CDR1 SGHTA and CDR2 FQGNSA. This CDR3 region has 16 residues. The DNA of the CDR3 is TGTGCCAGCAGCTTAGCATTAGTACAGGGACATTCACCCCTCCACTTT. Its translation is CASSLALVQGHSPLHF. The complete variable domain, with remaining parts taken from reference TRBV7-2 and TRBJ1-6, reads GAGVSQSPSNKVTEKGKDVELRCDPISGHTALYWYRQSLGQGLEFLIYFQGNSAPDKSGLPSDRFSAERTGGSVSTLTIQRTQQEDSAVYLCASSLALVQGHSPLHFGNGTRLTVT.

The rearrangement links TRBV27 to TRBJ2-7; TRBD2 matches 8 bases. Germline CDR1 reads MNHEY; CDR2 reads SMNVEV (reference sequence). V was pared by 4 bases and J by 5 bases, with 10 bases of the junction left unmatched. This CDR3 has 15 residues. The CDR3 sequence: CASSSPGLGLNEQYF. In DNA, the CDR3 is TGTGCCAGCAGTTCACCGGGACTAGGTCTTAACGAGCAGTACTTC.

To note about this clonotype: A read error is possible here, since a much larger clone lies one base away. This CDR3 is missing its conserved last phenylalanine or tryptophan, likely due to a read error. This sequence joins TRBV5-1 and TRBJ1-1, with D hard to call. Trimming took 6 bases from V and 1 from J, leaving 13 bases between them. Germline V lookup: CDR1 SGHRS, CDR2 YFSETQ. This CDR3 has 14 amino acids. The CDR3 loop reads CASMDGGRNTEAFI. The DNA for the CDR3 is TGCGCCAGCATGGACGGCGGCCGGAACACTGAAGCTTTCATT.

This clonotype was counted between two and nine times. Mismatch with germline at one junction end may stem from a read error. The chain recombines TRBV20-1 with TRBJ2-5, with D unresolved. Germline V CDR1 and CDR2: DFQATT, SNEGSKA (reference sequence). The CDR3 length is 12 residues. The chain's CDR3 is CSARDRRETQNF. The CDR3 DNA follows: TGCAGTGCTAGAGACCGTCGTGAGACCCAGAACTTC.

This clonotype was detected only once. The missing conserved phenylalanine or tryptophan at the end of this CDR3 makes a read error likely. The J gene is TRBJ2-3, the V gene TRBV5-4; 8 nucleotides align to TRBD2. V lost 1 base, J lost 5 bases, and 6 bases stayed unmatched. Germline lookup yields CDR1 SGHNT and CDR2 YYREEE (reference sequence). This CDR3 has 15 amino acids. The CDR3 sequence is CASSLPSGLGDTQYL. CDR3 in DNA: TGTGCCAGCAGCTTGCCTAGCGGGCTAGGAGATACGCAGTATTTA.

This clonotype was seen a handful of times. The V and J genes are TRBV27 and TRBJ2-5; 9 nucleotides line up with TRBD2. V lost 4 bases, J lost 3 bases, and 6 bases stayed unmatched. This CDR3 comprises 15 residues. Germline values: CDR1 MNHEY, CDR2 SMNVEV (reference sequence). Here the CDR3 reads CASSSPPSGKETQYF. CDR3 nucleotide sequence: TGTGCCAGCAGTTCCCCGCCTAGCGGGAAAGAGACCCAGTACTTC.

Concerning this clonotype: The CDR3 does not close with the conserved phenylalanine or tryptophan, likely indicating a read error. The V and J genes are TRBV4-2 and TRBJ1-5; D uncertain. CDR1 and CDR2 from the germline V gene are LGHNA and YNFKEQ. This CDR3 region has 13 residues. V shed 1 base and J shed 7 bases, with 8 bases lying between them. CDR3 coding DNA: TGTGCCAGCAGCCAAGGTTTGGTGCAGCCCCAGCATATT. Translation: CASSQGLVQPQHI.

Regarding this clonotype: A read error is possible here, since a much larger clone lies one base away. The conserved phenylalanine or tryptophan is not found at the CDR3 terminus, so this likely reflects a read error. This chain links TRBV6-5 with TRBJ1-3; perhaps TRBD1 as D (5 bases). Looked up from germline, CDR1 is MNHEY and CDR2 is SVGAGI. V was clipped by 0 bases and J by 4 bases, with 13 bases between them. This CDR3 has 16 residues. The CDR3, as DNA: TGTGCCAGCAGTTACTCTTCAGGGCTGGAGGGAAACACCATATATTAT. Its translation is CASSYSSGLEGNTIYY.

The table lists this clonotype with many counts. The rearrangement uses TRBV28 and TRBJ1-5; a weak D match, TRBD1 (6 bases). Germline assignment: CDR1 MDHEN and CDR2 SYDVKM. CDR3 length: 15 amino acids. V gave up 8 bases and J gave up 2 bases, with 16 bases separating them. The DNA for the CDR3 is TGTGCCAGCCTGGGGGGGGGCATCGGCAATCAGCCCCAGCATTTT. This codes for CASLGGGIGNQPQHF.

With respect to this clonotype: A much larger clone differs from this one at a single base, so this may be a read error. V is TRBV9 and J is TRBJ2-5, with 9 bases aligning to TRBD1. This CDR3 comprises 15 residues. Per the germline V gene, CDR1 is SGDLS and CDR2 is YYNGEE. The CDR3 is CASSGGQGIQEPQYF. The CDR3 DNA reads TGTGCCAGCAGCGGGGGACAGGGCATCCAAGAGCCCCAGTACTTC. The whole variable domain, filled in from reference TRBV9 and TRBJ2-5, reads DSGVTQTPKHLITATGQRVTLRCSPRSGDLSVYWYQQSLDQGLQFLIQYYNGEERAKGNILERFSAQQFPDLHSELNLSSLELGDSALYFCASSGGQGIQEPQYFGPGTRLLVL.

In the case of this clonotype: At one boundary the junction diverges from the germline segment, which might be a read error. V and J are TRBV5-3 and TRBJ2-7; the match to TRBD2 covers 7 bases. TRBV5-3 is an ORF; its function is uncertain. The CDR3 length is 16 residues. CDR3 in DNA: TGTGCCAGCAGCTCCGCGGGAGACCTTAGCTCCTACGAGCAGTACTTC. Translated, it gives CASSSAGDLSSYEQYF.

The V and J genes are TRBV7-9 and TRBJ2-7, with D tentatively TRBD1 (5 bases). Germline lookup yields CDR1 SEHNR and CDR2 FQNEAQ (reference sequence). Deletions cut 6 bases from V and 5 bases from J, with 20 bases between. The CDR3 is 15 amino acids. Here the CDR3 DNA reads TGTGCCAGCAGTCAAACGGACATACTCTTTAACGAGCAGTACTTC. Translation: CASSQTDILFNEQYF.